This T cell receptor (beta chain) stems from a study of cytomegalovirus exposure and HLA in healthy donors. 13 Jbeta primers and 60 Vbeta primers were used for the PCR. Produced via immunoSEQ multiplex PCR; TCRdb's table is partial and in-frame only. This sample has 170,000 or so clones, with around 80% found just once. The CDR3 contains 14 residues. Deletions cut 6 bases from V and 1 base from J, with 12 bases between. Germline-derived CDR1 and CDR2 are SNHLY and FYNNEI. General observations from the study: Through in vitro validation, three CMV-associated chains were shown to be specific for CMV antigens. Despite most TCR sequences being rare, some public TCRs occurred in many donors. The authors later linked a missense DCLRE1C variant to TCR beta V- and J-gene trimming.

A note on this clone: No antigen is known for it.

The sample was PBMCs. The clonotype originates from a man in his fifties or sixties in good health and CMV-seropositive. This chain connects TRBV2 to TRBJ2-5, with a possible D match to TRBD2 (7 bases). Here the CDR3 reads CASRRGPLQETQYF. The DNA for the CDR3 is TGTGCCAGCAGGCGGGGGCCCCTCCAAGAGACCCAGTACTTC.